Below are 19 T cell receptor beta chains sequenced from a single sample in a study of T cell changes during pregnancy in multiple sclerosis. Profiling relied on immunoSEQ multiplex PCR, and the TCRdb table lists in-frame clones only, not all of them. The data hold fewer than 75,000 clones, with roughly nine tenths observed a single time. The sample was CD8+ T cells from peripheral blood mononuclear cells, taken before pregnancy. Source of these receptors: a female donor with multiple sclerosis, enrolled in a pregnancy study.

V and J are TRBV5-8 and TRBJ1-1, with TRBD1 matching 7 bases. CDR3 length: 17 residues. J was trimmed by 3 bases and V by 0 bases; bases with no gene match: 11. Per the germline V gene, CDR1 is SGHTS and CDR2 is YDEGEE. CDR3 in amino acids: CASSLVWGAQGDTEAFF. CDR3 DNA sequence: TGTGCCAGCAGCTTGGTCTGGGGGGCCCAGGGGGACACTGAAGCTTTCTTT.

CDR3 coding DNA: TGTGCCAGCAGCCTTACTAGCGGGGGGGGGAATGAGCAGTTCTTC. As protein: CASSLTSGGGNEQFF. The V and J genes are TRBV11-2 and TRBJ2-1, with 13 positions matching TRBD2. With 5 bases clipped from V and 7 bases from J, the junction kept 5 bases outside the gene matches. CDR1 and CDR2 (germline): SGHAT, FQNNGV. CDR3 length: 15 amino acids.

The V call is TRBV30, the J call TRBJ2-7, with D perhaps matching TRBD1 (5 bases). The V and J ends lost 2 bases and 4 bases respectively, with 12 bases between them. Germline lookup yields CDR1 GTSNPN and CDR2 SVGIG (reference sequence). The CDR3 runs 13 residues. CDR3 nucleotides: TGTGCCTGGAGTTATAGGGGTGGGTACGAGCAGTACTTC. Translation: CAWSYRGGYEQYF. The variable domain in full, with the rest retrieved from reference TRBV30 and TRBJ2-7, is SQTIHQWPATLVQPVGSPLSLECTVEGTSNPNLYWYRQAAGRGLQLLFYSVGIGQISSEVPQNLSASRPQDRQFILSSKKLLLSDSGFYLCAWSYRGGYEQYFGPGTRLTVT.

The chain's CDR3 is CASSGAGSYEQYF. The CDR3 DNA is TGCGCCAGCAGTGGTGCAGGTTCCTACGAGCAGTACTTC. V is TRBV10-1 and J is TRBJ2-7; D gene unclear. CDR3 size: 13 residues. Germline lookup yields CDR1 WNHNN and CDR2 SYGVQD (reference sequence). V shed 4 bases and J shed 1 base, with 8 bases lying between them.

This rearrangement joins TRBV4-1 to TRBJ2-7; possibly TRBD2 for D (5 bases). With 0 bases removed from V and 7 bases from J, the gap between germline ends came to 13 bases. From germline, CDR1 is MGHRA and CDR2 YSYEKL. This CDR3 contains 14 residues. The CDR3 is CASSQEAVGGEQYF. CDR3 coding DNA: TGCGCCAGCAGCCAAGAGGCGGTCGGAGGAGAGCAGTACTTC.

The chain couples TRBV10-3 to TRBJ1-1; D may be TRBD1 (5 bases). V shed 3 bases and J shed 4 bases, with 12 bases lying between them. The length of the CDR3 is 14 residues. Germline V gene lookup returns CDR1 ENHRY and CDR2 SYGVKD. The CDR3 sequence is CAISDMGLVTEAFF. The CDR3 DNA follows: TGTGCCATCAGTGATATGGGGCTAGTCACTGAAGCTTTCTTT.

This clone was counted a few times. A read error may produce the germline difference seen at one junction end. The V gene is TRBV30, the J gene TRBJ1-1, with D tentatively TRBD1 (6 bases). The CDR3 is 14 amino acids. Germline V lookup: CDR1 GTSNPN, CDR2 SVGIG (reference sequence). The CDR3 nucleotides read TGTGCCTGGAGTCTGACAGGCCTGAATACTGAAGCTTTCTTT. This translates into CAWSLTGLNTEAFF.

The rearrangement links TRBV4-1 to TRBJ1-1, with TRBD1 matching 8 bases. The CDR3 is 14 residues long. Unmatched junction bases numbered 3, after V lost 4 bases and J lost 2 bases. CDR1 and CDR2 (germline): MGHRA, YSYEKL. The CDR3 region is CASSPTGGNTEAFF. Written as DNA, the CDR3 is TGCGCCAGCAGCCCCACAGGGGGTAACACTGAAGCTTTCTTT.

The chain combines TRBV7-6 with TRBJ2-3; TRBD2 agrees at 8 bases. V shed 5 bases and J 6 bases; nucleotides not matched to a gene: 7. The CDR3 covers 14 residues. Looked up from germline, CDR1 is SGHVS and CDR2 is FNYEAQ. The CDR3 sequence: CASSQSGGEDTQYF. CDR3 sequence (DNA): TGTGCCAGCAGCCAATCCGGGGGGGAGGATACGCAGTATTTT.

As regards this clone: Mismatch with germline at one junction end may stem from a read error. The chain combines TRBV25-1 with TRBJ2-4; possibly TRBD2 for D (7 bases). This CDR3 region has 12 residues. Germline V lookup: CDR1 MGHDK, CDR2 SYGVNS. The CDR3 loop reads CASSDQWGGLFF. The CDR3 DNA sequence: TGTGCCAGCAGTGACCAGTGGGGGGGCTTGTTCTTC.

The V and J genes are TRBV9 and TRBJ2-2; TRBD2 agrees at 13 bases. The germline gives CDR1 SGDLS, CDR2 YYNGEE. The CDR3 spans 16 residues. V lost 3 bases to trimming and J lost 5 bases; unmatched junction nucleotides: 4. DNA for the CDR3: TGTGCCAGCAGCGGGACGACTAGCGGGAGGACCGGGGAGCTGTTTTTT. Translating gives CASSGTTSGRTGELFF.

The chain combines TRBV30 with TRBJ1-1; D gene unclear. CDR1 is GTSNPN and CDR2 is SVGIG in the germline V gene (reference sequence). Trimming removed 4 bases from V and 2 bases from J, with 11 bases in between. The length of the CDR3 is 13 residues. The chain's CDR3 is CAWKAHFNTEAFF. The CDR3 nucleotides read TGTGCCTGGAAAGCCCACTTTAACACTGAAGCTTTCTTT.

The V gene is TRBV5-1, the J gene TRBJ2-5, with 8 bases aligning to TRBD1. The junction had 16 bases not matched to a gene; V was cut back by 4 bases and J by 5 bases. Per germline, CDR1 SGHRS and CDR2 YFSETQ. The CDR3 is 17 residues long. The DNA for the CDR3 is TGCGCCAGCAGCCGTCCTGAGACCGGGACAGGCGGCGAGACCCAGTACTTC. It specifies CASSRPETGTGGETQYF.

This chain's CDR3 is CASSPRTGGAYEQYF. For the CDR3, the DNA is TGCGCCAGCAGCCCGAGGACAGGGGGCGCTTACGAGCAGTACTTC. This rearrangement joins TRBV5-1 to TRBJ2-7, with 11 bases that match TRBD1. Trimming removed 4 bases from V and 4 bases from J; junction bases left unmatched: 7. Germline values: CDR1 SGHRS, CDR2 YFSETQ. This CDR3 spans 15 amino acids.

CDR3 amino acids: CTSSLIAGEVEETQYF. The CDR3 nucleotides are TGCACCAGCAGCCTGATAGCGGGGGAAGTAGAGGAGACCCAGTACTTC. This chain links TRBV1 with TRBJ2-5; the D call TRBD2 from the table was never checked on the DNA. TRBV1 is designated a pseudogene. The CDR3 consists of 16 residues.

The V and J genes are TRBV11-2 and TRBJ2-5; D may be TRBD2 (5 bases). The CDR3 runs to 14 residues. Per germline, CDR1 SGHAT and CDR2 FQNNGV. V was clipped by 0 bases and J by 5 bases, with 10 bases between them. CDR3: CASSLDRGSETQYF. In DNA, the CDR3 is TGTGCCAGCAGCTTAGATCGGGGTAGTGAGACCCAGTACTTC.

The chain carries TRBV4-1 and TRBJ1-3; no clear D gene. V lost 4 bases and J lost 0, with 13 bases in between. The CDR3 length is 16 residues. The germline CDR1 and CDR2 sequences are MGHRA and YSYEKL. CDR3: CASSPHAGVSGNTIYF. CDR3 in DNA: TGCGCCAGCAGCCCCCATGCGGGCGTCTCTGGAAACACCATATATTTT.

The chain uses TRBV13 and TRBJ2-7, with D tentatively TRBD2 (6 bases). The ends were cut back, 4 bases at V and 0 bases at J, with 13 bases in the middle. This CDR3 spans 15 amino acids. Germline assignment: CDR1 PRHDT and CDR2 FYEKMQ (reference sequence). The chain's CDR3 is CASSSRDGSSYEQYF. The DNA of the CDR3 is TGTGCCAGCAGCTCTCGGGACGGGAGCTCCTACGAGCAGTACTTC.

J is TRBJ1-1 and V is TRBV5-4; TRBD1 might be the D (5 bases). CDR1 is SGHNT, CDR2 YYREEE, per germline (reference sequence). The CDR3 is 14 amino acids. The V gene lost 0 bases and the J gene lost 7 bases, with 13 bases spanning the gap. The CDR3 nucleotides are TGTGCCAGCAGCTTGGCGGGGGGACGGGGTGAAGCTTTCTTT. Amino acid sequence: CASSLAGGRGEAFF.